This T cell receptor (beta chain) was obtained from a study of regulatory T cells in long-lasting Graves disease. CDR3 length: 13 amino acids. Per germline, CDR1 MNHNS and CDR2 SASEGT. V was trimmed by 6 bases and J by 5 bases, leaving 11 bases between them. Sample time point: persistent/refractory GD, antithyroid drugs over 5 years with positive TRAb. Preparation of the TCR library used RNA extracted from PBMCs. Building of the TCR beta libraries involved iRepertoire HTBI primers and Arm-PCR of CDR3 regions. From the multiplex PCR reads, TCRdb called clonotypes with MiXCR, one entry per CDR3 protein. In the table there are approximately 290,000 distinct CDR3 sequences, roughly a fifth of which are singletons.

The starting material was peripheral blood mononuclear cells (PBMCs), obtained when the disease was refractory, from a patient treated with antithyroid drugs. The chain has TRBV6-1 and TRBJ2-4; TRBD2 might be the D (6 bases). This clonotype was obtained from a female donor with Graves disease. This CDR3 reads CASSLGEENIQYF. The DNA for the CDR3 is TGTGCCAGCAGCCTAGGGGAGGAAAACATTCAGTACTTC.